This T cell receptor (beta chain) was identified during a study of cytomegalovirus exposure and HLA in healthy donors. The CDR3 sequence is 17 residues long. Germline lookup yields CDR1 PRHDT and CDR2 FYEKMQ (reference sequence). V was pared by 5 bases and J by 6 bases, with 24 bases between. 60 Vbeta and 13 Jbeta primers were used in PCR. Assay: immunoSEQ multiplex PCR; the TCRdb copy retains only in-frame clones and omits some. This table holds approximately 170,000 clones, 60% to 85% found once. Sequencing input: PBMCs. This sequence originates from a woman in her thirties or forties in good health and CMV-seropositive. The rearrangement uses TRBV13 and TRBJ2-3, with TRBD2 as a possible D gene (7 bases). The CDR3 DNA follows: TGTGCCAGCAGCGCCGACGGGTTGGGAGGGGGGTACGATACGCAGTATTTT. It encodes CASSADGLGGGYDTQYF.